This T cell receptor (beta chain) was sequenced in a study of response to subunit inactivated influenza vaccine. Whole-study findings and limits: That few new T cells are recruited by each seasonal influenza vaccination was the authors' suggestion.

The CDR3 has 11 amino acids. Germline CDR1 is MNHEY and CDR2 is SVGEGT. With 4 bases removed from V and 16 bases from J, the gap between germline ends came to 11 bases. Note on this clonotype: Antigen specificity is unknown.

TCRdb ran MiXCR on the RT-PCR reads and lists one entry per CDR3 protein. The data hold more than 700,000 distinct CDR3 sequences, with 21% observed a single time. This specimen consisted of PBMCs from blood, obtained 4 to 6 days after vaccination. V usage is TRBV6-2 or TRBV6-3 and J usage is TRBJ1-6; perhaps TRBD1 as D (6 bases). The TCR was taken from a man aged 45-60 years who received an inactivated influenza vaccine. CDR3: CASSSDRLLHF. CDR3 DNA: TGTGCCAGCAGTTCGGACAGACTTCTCCACTTT.